The entry below gives a single T cell receptor beta chain sequence along with its context. No antigen is known for it. The sample belongs to a study of radiotherapy plus CTLA-4 blockade in lung cancer. About the study: Objective response was observed in about 19% of patients, and disease control in roughly 33%.

Ipilimumab-mediated CTLA-4 blockade plus focal radiation was given to patients having chemo-refractory metastatic non-small-cell lung cancer. Study-wide points: How blood T cell clones changed early, along with interferon-beta, reportedly forecast response best. Radiotherapy plus ipilimumab was followed by expansion in blood of tumor-derived TCR clones.

V was pared by 2 bases and J by 1 base, with 13 bases between. This CDR3 has 16 amino acids. CDR1 SGHRS and CDR2 YFSETQ come from the germline V gene. Profiled with immunoSEQ multiplex PCR; TCRdb holds only in-frame clones, not every one. Among approximately 97,000 clones, about 80% were seen once, and the ten largest hold 0.84%. This clonotype originated in a human donor with non-small cell lung cancer who had stable disease on radiotherapy plus ipilimumab. The sample here was peripheral blood, taken from a patient treated with radiotherapy plus ipilimumab. The chain couples TRBV5-1 to TRBJ2-1; the D gene is possibly TRBD1 (7 bases). The CDR3 sequence is CASSFGGGESYNEQFF. The DNA of the CDR3 is TGCGCCAGCAGCTTTGGAGGGGGCGAGTCCTACAATGAGCAGTTCTTC.